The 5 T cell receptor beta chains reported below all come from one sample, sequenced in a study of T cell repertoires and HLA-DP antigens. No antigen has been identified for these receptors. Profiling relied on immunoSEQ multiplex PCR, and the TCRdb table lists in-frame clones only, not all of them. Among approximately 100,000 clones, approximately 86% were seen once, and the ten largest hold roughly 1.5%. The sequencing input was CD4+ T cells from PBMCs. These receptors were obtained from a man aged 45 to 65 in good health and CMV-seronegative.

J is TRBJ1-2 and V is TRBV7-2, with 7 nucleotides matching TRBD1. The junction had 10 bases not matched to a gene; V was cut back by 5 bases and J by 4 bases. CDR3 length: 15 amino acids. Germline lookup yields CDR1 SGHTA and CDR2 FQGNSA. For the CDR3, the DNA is TGTGCCAGCAGCACCCGACAGGGATTGAGCTATGGCTACACCTTC. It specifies CASSTRQGLSYGYTF.

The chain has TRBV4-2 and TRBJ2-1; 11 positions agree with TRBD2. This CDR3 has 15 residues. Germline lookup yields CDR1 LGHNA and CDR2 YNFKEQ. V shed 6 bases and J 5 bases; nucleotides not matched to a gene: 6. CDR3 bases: TGTGCCAGCAGAACCCTAGCGGGGGGTCACAATGAGCAGTTCTTC. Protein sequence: CASRTLAGGHNEQFF.

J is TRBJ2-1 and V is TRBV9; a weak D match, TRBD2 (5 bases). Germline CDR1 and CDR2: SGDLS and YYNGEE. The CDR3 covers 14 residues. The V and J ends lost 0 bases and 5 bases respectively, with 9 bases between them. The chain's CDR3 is CASSVGTGNNEQFF. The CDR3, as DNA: TGTGCCAGCAGCGTAGGGACTGGAAACAATGAGCAGTTCTTC.

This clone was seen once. Here the CDR3 reads CASTPDRTNTEAFF. The CDR3 region has the DNA TGTGCCAGCACCCCCGACAGGACGAACACTGAAGCTTTCTTT. This chain joins TRBV6-5 and TRBJ1-1, with a weak D call TRBD1 (6 bases). CDR1 and CDR2 from the germline V gene are MNHEY and SVGAGI. The CDR3 contains 14 residues. Trimming took 7 bases from V and 1 from J, leaving 13 bases between them.

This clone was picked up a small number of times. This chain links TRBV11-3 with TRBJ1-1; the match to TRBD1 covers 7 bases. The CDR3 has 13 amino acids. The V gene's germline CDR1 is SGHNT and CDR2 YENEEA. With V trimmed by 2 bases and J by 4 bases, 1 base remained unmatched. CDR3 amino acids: CASSLSGGTEAFF. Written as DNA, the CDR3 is TGTGCCAGCAGCTTATCAGGGGGCACTGAAGCTTTCTTT.